This is a list of T cell receptor beta chains from one sample in a study of Graves' ophthalmopathy and Graves' hyperthyroidism. TCRdb fed the multiplex PCR reads into MiXCR, producing one record per CDR3 protein. The sample lists roughly 500,000 distinct CDR3 sequences, about an eighth seen once, with around 9.8% in the top ten. The sample taken for sequencing was blood. These receptor sequences come from a woman in her twenties or thirties with Graves' ophthalmopathy. Both conserved end residues are part of each CDR3. A D gene is named only where the DNA matches it firmly. Where a row states a size, it is once, few, many or the class of an expanded clone; other rows omit it.

cdr3_aa cdr3_nt v_call clone_size j_call d_call
CASSDRGGELFF TGTGCCAGCAGTGACCGGGGAGGGGAGCTGTTTTTT TRBV6-1 many TRBJ2-2 -
CASSLNPGSEQYF TGTGCCAGCAGCTTAAATCCAGGATCCGAGCAGTACTTC TRBV7-3 - TRBJ2-7 -
CASSRVGRRSTGELFF TGTGCCAGCAGTAGAGTTGGGAGACGTAGCACCGGGGAGCTGTTTTTT TRBV6-1 many TRBJ2-2 -
CASSQDSSSGQPQHF TGTGCCAGCAGCCAAGATAGTTCGTCAGGTCAGCCCCAGCATTTT TRBV3-1 few TRBJ1-5 -
CSARDGRTGYEQYF TGCAGTGCTAGAGATGGGAGAACGGGCTACGAGCAGTACTTC TRBV20-1 many TRBJ2-7 -
CSVSSAAYEQYF TGCAGCGTTAGTTCTGCAGCTTACGAGCAGTACTTC TRBV29-1 many TRBJ2-7 -
CASTPAGGGREQYF TGTGCCAGCACTCCAGCGGGAGGAGGGCGCGAGCAGTACTTC TRBV6-1 many TRBJ2-7 TRBD2
CASSTPRGSNQPQHF TGTGCCAGTAGTACCCCCAGGGGAAGCAATCAGCCCCAGCATTTT TRBV19 many TRBJ1-5 -
CASSENLNTGELFF TGTGCCAGCAGCGAAAATCTGAACACCGGGGAGCTGTTTTTT TRBV14 many TRBJ2-2 -
CASKTGSYEQYF TGTGCCAGCAAGACAGGGTCCTACGAGCAGTACTTC TRBV6-2/TRBV6-3 many TRBJ2-7 TRBD1
CASSLNWGTNTEAFF TGTGCCAGCAGTTTAAACTGGGGCACGAACACTGAAGCTTTCTTT TRBV27 many TRBJ1-1 -
CASSLTRGQGYMNGYTF TGCGCCAGCAGCTTGACGAGGGGACAGGGTTATATGAATGGCTACACCTTC TRBV5-1 many TRBJ1-2 TRBD1
CASSLYPFRQMGLVEELFF TGTGCCAGCAGTTTATATCCCTTTAGGCAGATGGGGTTAGTGGAGGAGCTGTTTTTT TRBV27 few TRBJ2-2 -
CASSLDGNFGGQPQHF TGTGCCAGCAGCTTAGACGGAAACTTCGGCGGTCAGCCCCAGCATTTT TRBV5-5 - TRBJ1-5 -
CASSGGGHEETQYF TGCGCCAGCAGCGGCGGGGGACATGAAGAGACCCAGTACTTC TRBV5-1 many TRBJ2-5 -
CASLGGTEAFF TGTGCCAGCTTGGGGGGCACTGAAGCTTTCTTT TRBV2 many TRBJ1-1 -
CASTQTDSGYGTEAFF TGTGCCAGCACCCAGACAGACTCAGGTTATGGCACTGAAGCTTTCTTT TRBV12-3/TRBV12-4 many TRBJ1-1 -
CASSLGRIVYEQYF TGTGCCAGCAGCTTAGGGAGAATCGTGTACGAGCAGTACTTC TRBV13 many TRBJ2-7 -
CASKSDGTNNSPLHF TGTGCCAGCAAATCGGACGGGACTAATAATTCACCCCTCCACTTT TRBV2 many TRBJ1-6 -
CASSYRGYSPLHF TGTGCCAGCAGTTACAGGGGGTATTCACCCCTCCACTTT TRBV6-5 many TRBJ1-6 -
CASTQSGRTVEQYF TGTGCCAGCACCCAAAGCGGGAGGACGGTCGAGCAGTACTTC TRBV6-5 many TRBJ2-7 TRBD2
CASSYFIYGYTF TGTGCCAGCAGTTACTTCATCTATGGCTACACCTTC TRBV6-2/TRBV6-3 many TRBJ1-2 -
CASSTGRSGLGNQPQHF TGTGCCAGCAGTACGGGACGATCAGGGTTGGGCAATCAGCCCCAGCATTTT TRBV6-4 many TRBJ1-5 -
CASSFGSVYNSPLHF TGTGCCAGCAGTTTCGGCAGTGTCTATAATTCACCCCTCCACTTT TRBV27 many TRBJ1-6 -
CAISSDRGVTEAFF TGTGCCATCAGTTCGGATAGAGGAGTCACTGAAGCTTTCTTC TRBV10-3 many TRBJ1-1 -
CAGRGSNTGELFF TGTGCCGGCCGAGGGTCGAACACCGGGGAGCTGTTTTTT TRBV12-3/TRBV12-4 many TRBJ2-2 -
CASSPGLAGVHEQYF TGTGCCAGCAGTCCCGGACTAGCGGGGGTACACGAGCAGTACTTC TRBV6-1 many TRBJ2-7 TRBD2
CASSQKTSGTGELFF TGCGCCAGCAGCCAAAAAACTAGCGGGACCGGGGAGCTGTTTTTT TRBV5-1 many TRBJ2-2 TRBD2
CASSYGEVTEAFF TGTGCCAGCAGTTACGGGGAGGTCACTGAAGCTTTCTTT TRBV6-5 many TRBJ1-1 -
CASSMAPDPKHRGLRLNTEAFF TGTGCCAGCAGCATGGCCCCGGATCCTAAACACAGGGGATTGAGATTGAACACTGAAGCTTTCTTT TRBV5-5 many TRBJ1-1 TRBD1
CASSYGQGGYRGDIQYF TGTGCCAGCAGTTACGGACAAGGGGGCTACCGTGGGGACATTCAGTACTTC TRBV12-3/TRBV12-4 many TRBJ2-4 TRBD1
CASSPQGRGGSPLHF TGTGCCAGCAGCCCCCAGGGCAGGGGAGGTTCACCCCTCCACTTT TRBV7-6 - TRBJ1-6 -
CASSQTTQANTGELFF TGCGCCAGCAGCCAGACTACGCAGGCGAACACCGGGGAGCTGTTTTTT TRBV4-1 many TRBJ2-2 -
CASTRVTGPGELFF TGTGCCAGCACCCGAGTGACAGGGCCCGGGGAGCTGTTTTTT TRBV6-2/TRBV6-3 - TRBJ2-2 TRBD1
CASSSNVGAFF TGCGCCAGCAGCTCAAACGTTGGAGCTTTCTTT TRBV5-1 many TRBJ1-1 -
CATSVAGLAKNIQYF TGTGCCACCAGTGTAGCGGGGCTAGCCAAAAACATTCAGTACTTC TRBV15 many TRBJ2-4 TRBD2
CASRGSVGTATF TGTGCCAGCAGGGGGTCCGTAGGGACAGCGACCTTC TRBV6-2/TRBV6-3 few TRBJ1-2 TRBD1
CASSFGSGVNTEAFF TGTGCCAGCAGTTTTGGGAGCGGAGTGAACACTGAAGCTTTCTTT TRBV27 many TRBJ1-1 -
CSATRQRINTEAFF TGCAGTGCTACGCGACAGCGCATAAACACTGAAGCTTTCTTT TRBV20-1 many TRBJ1-1 -
CASSPKQDTEAFF TGTGCCAGCTCACCAAAGCAGGACACTGAAGCTTTCTTT TRBV18 few TRBJ1-1 -
CASSLGGHSGNTIYF TGTGCCAGCAGCTTGGGTGGCCACTCTGGAAACACCATATATTTT TRBV11-3 - TRBJ1-3 -
CAISPTSGRQETQYF TGTGCCATCAGCCCGACTAGCGGGAGGCAAGAGACCCAGTACTTC TRBV10-3 many TRBJ2-5 TRBD2
CASSTMVAFEGETEEAFF TGTGCCAGCAGCACTATGGTTGCCTTTGAGGGCGAAACCGAGGAAGCTTTCTTT TRBV12-3/TRBV12-4 - TRBJ1-1 -
CASSPYRADQPQHF TGTGCCAGCTCACCATACAGGGCGGATCAGCCCCAGCATTTT TRBV18 many TRBJ1-5 -
CSARASGRTEQYF TGCAGTGCTAGAGCTAGCGGGAGGACCGAGCAGTACTTC TRBV20-1 many TRBJ2-7 TRBD2
CASSLAEGADGYTF TGTGCCAGCAGCTTAGCTGAGGGGGCGGATGGCTACACCTTC TRBV7-6 many TRBJ1-2 TRBD1
CASSLFGGGNQPQHF TGTGCCAGCAGTTTGTTTGGGGGCGGCAATCAGCCCCAGCATTTT TRBV28 many TRBJ1-5 -
CASSEMPPGLAVYEQYF TGTGCCAGCAGTGAAATGCCCCCGGGACTAGCCGTCTACGAGCAGTACTTC TRBV6-1 many TRBJ2-7 TRBD2
CAFRQGKPYEQYF TGTGCCTTCCGACAGGGGAAACCCTACGAGCAGTACTTC TRBV30 - TRBJ2-7 TRBD1